This T cell receptor (beta chain) comes out of a study of CD8 T cells in Susac syndrome. General observations from the study: Where Susac syndrome CD4+ T cell repertoires were concerned, no clonal expansion was evident.

An input of roughly 0.5 to 1 ug of RNA was subjected to reverse transcription using random hexamers. TCRdb re-called the immunoSEQ multiplex PCR reads through MiXCR, storing one row per CDR3 protein. Among hundreds of thousands of distinct CDR3 sequences listed, 90% to 97% were seen once. The CDR3 is 13 residues long. V lost 7 bases, J lost 6 bases, and 16 bases lay in between. The germline gives CDR1 GTSNPN, CDR2 SVGIG (reference sequence). In regard to this clonotype: Antigen: not known.

This TCR was sampled from a human donor with Susac syndrome. The sample was CD4+ T cells from PBMCs. This sequence joins TRBV30 and TRBJ2-1, with D tentatively TRBD1 or TRBD2 (5 bases each). The CDR3, as DNA: TGTGCCTCGAGGGGAGCGAGCTTCAATGAGCAGTTCTTC. Amino acid sequence: CASRGASFNEQFF.